This T cell receptor (beta chain) comes out of a study of T cells in women clearing cervical HPV infection. TCR beta CDR3 amplified by multiplex PCR from approximately 1,100 ng genomic DNA. Libraries were prepared by immunoSEQ multiplex PCR; TCRdb keeps only in-frame clonotypes and omits some of them. The sample data list around 39,000 clones. As regards this clone: The antigen is undetermined. The DNA ends 3 residues before the CDR3 does, and the rest of the CDR3 is filled in from the germline J gene.

Findings of the study overall: Timing of associations relative to infection is unclear; T-cell subsets were not isolated. Each sample's T-cell count was unknown, possibly confounding richness.

The CDR3 covers 15 residues. Germline V lookup: CDR1 SGHTA, CDR2 FQGNSA. The receptor comes from a woman aged 18 to 75 with a cervical HPV16 infection that either progressed to CIN3+ or cleared (not recorded which). The chain uses TRBV7-2 and TRBJ2-3, with D possibly matching TRBD2 (5 bases). The source material was blood buffy coat. CDR3 residues: CASSSRAAGGETQYF. The CDR3 DNA, read in part, is TGTGCCAGCAGCTCGAGGGCGGCGGGTGGGGAGACG.